This is a list of T cell receptor beta chains from one sample in a study of long-term antiretroviral therapy in people with HIV. Measured with immunoSEQ multiplex PCR; TCRdb has only the in-frame clones, and not every one. Of around 21,000 clones detected, roughly 80% appear once; the ten largest clones hold around 5.7%. Sequences were derived from unsorted PBMCs, sampled 0.2 years after starting antiretroviral therapy. These receptors all stem from a woman younger than 45 with HIV. Both conserved end residues are trimmed from each CDR3. Each record gives: V gene, clone size, CDR3 protein. Rows give clone size only sometimes, using once, few, many, or a class for an expanded clone.

V: TRBV6-1
size: NA
CDR3: ASSDPPLAR

V: TRBV30
size: NA
CDR3: AWSPTGYPNYGYT

V: TRBV2
size: NA
CDR3: ASIPDRANTEAF

V: TRBV5-1
size: NA
CDR3: ASSPTGSTGELF

V: TRBV25-1
size: NA
CDR3: ASSIGMTGEETQY

V: TRBV19
size: NA
CDR3: ASSLPRTGGSNEQF

V: TRBV5-4
size: NA
CDR3: ASSPKVTGANVLT

V: TRBV27
size: NA
CDR3: ASSLWMAPEQF

V: TRBV4-2
size: once
CDR3: ASSQAQGDVKDTQY

V: TRBV2
size: NA
CDR3: ASSGTAAGYGYT

V: TRBV4-1
size: NA
CDR3: ASSRPSGVTNTGELF

V: TRBV5-1
size: NA
CDR3: ASSLADREAF

V: TRBV9
size: NA
CDR3: ASSVERGDEAF

V: TRBV7-7
size: NA
CDR3: ASWTDVYGYT

V: TRBV7-8
size: few
CDR3: ASSSQFNYGYT

V: TRBV18
size: once
CDR3: ASSPGGETQY

V: TRBV12-5
size: once
CDR3: AIPSPGGANVLT

V: TRBV7-2
size: NA
CDR3: ASSIAPNEQF

V: TRBV19
size: once
CDR3: ASSTTRTNQPQH

V: TRBV6-1
size: NA
CDR3: ASRGDRQEAF

V: TRBV5-6
size: NA
CDR3: ASSFPDGTYEQY

V: TRBV9
size: NA
CDR3: ASSVDQEGSDTQY

V: TRBV2
size: NA
CDR3: ASSEARSFAGYT

V: TRBV9
size: NA
CDR3: ASSVDAGQPQH

V: TRBV6-1
size: NA
CDR3: AGQQGKGNTIY

V: TRBV14
size: once
CDR3: ASSQVGLGTEAF

V: TRBV19
size: NA
CDR3: ASLKAWGQGAGSNQPQH

V: TRBV9
size: NA
CDR3: ASSTADLIGEQF

V: TRBV12-5
size: NA
CDR3: ASGLVPPYIQPQH

V: TRBV12-5
size: NA
CDR3: ASETGLSYEQY

V: TRBV29-1
size: NA
CDR3: SVALKGGTYNEQF

V: TRBV10-3
size: NA
CDR3: AIRGAGDTGELF

V: TRBV15
size: NA
CDR3: ATSMGNQPQH

V: TRBV2
size: NA
CDR3: ASSLVFGTQY

V: TRBV4-1
size: NA
CDR3: ASSQAAGRGPDTQY

V: TRBV7-3
size: NA
CDR3: ASSFREGTEAF

V: TRBV11-2
size: few
CDR3: ASLGLNYGYT

V: TRBV5-1
size: NA
CDR3: ASSDPSWGARTGELF

V: TRBV10-2
size: NA
CDR3: ASSPGQLGYT

V: TRBV7-8
size: NA
CDR3: ASSSTGGRYNSPLH

V: TRBV7-2
size: NA
CDR3: ASSLLGGKTDTQY

V: TRBV2
size: NA
CDR3: ASSEVGDLRTDTQY

V: TRBV27
size: NA
CDR3: ASSFFGGSEAF